The TCR beta chain under discussion was sequenced for a study of shared clonotypes between healthy human individuals. Germline values: CDR1 SGHVS, CDR2 FNYEAQ. The CDR3 totals 17 residues. Trimming left V 3 bases short and J 3 bases short, with 19 bases between. Comment on this clone: The target antigen is unknown.

It was across several immunoSEQ plates that each subset's genomic DNA was evenly split. Assay: immunoSEQ multiplex PCR; the TCRdb copy retains only in-frame clones and omits some. The sample holds fewer than 1 million clones, 96% seen once. The naive CD8 population came from CD45RO-negative cells selected for CCR7, without terminally differentiated effector memory CD45RA+ cells. Study-level points and caveats: Memory subsets had estimated richness that was generally smaller than that of naive subsets.

The clonotype originates from a young man in good health. Sequenced sample: naive CD8+ T cells sorted from blood. The chain couples TRBV7-6 to TRBJ2-3; D may be TRBD2 (6 bases). The CDR3 here is CASSLPQGTGATDTQYF. In DNA form, the CDR3 reads TGTGCCAGCAGCTTGCCCCAAGGGACGGGAGCAACAGATACGCAGTATTTT. Supplemented by reference TRBV7-6 and TRBJ2-3, the full variable domain reads GAGVSQSPRYKVTKRGQDVALRCDPISGHVSLYWYRQALGQGPEFLTYFNYEAQQDKSGLPNDRFSAERPEGSISTLTIQRTEQRDSAMYRCASSLPQGTGATDTQYFGPGTRLTVL.